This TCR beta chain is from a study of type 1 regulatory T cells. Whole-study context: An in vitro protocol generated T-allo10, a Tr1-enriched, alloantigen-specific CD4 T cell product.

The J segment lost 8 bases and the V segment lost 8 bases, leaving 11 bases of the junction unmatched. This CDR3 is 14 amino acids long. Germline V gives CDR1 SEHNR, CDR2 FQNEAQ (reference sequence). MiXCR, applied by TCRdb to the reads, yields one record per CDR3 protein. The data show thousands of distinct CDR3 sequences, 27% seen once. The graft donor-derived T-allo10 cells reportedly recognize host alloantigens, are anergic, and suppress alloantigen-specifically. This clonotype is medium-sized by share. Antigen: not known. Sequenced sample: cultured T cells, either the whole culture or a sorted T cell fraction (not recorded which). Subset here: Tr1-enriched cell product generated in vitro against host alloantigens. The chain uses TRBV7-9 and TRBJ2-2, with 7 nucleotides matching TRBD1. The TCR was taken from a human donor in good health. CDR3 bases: TGTGCCAGCGGCAGGGGACAGCCCTTGGGGGAGCTGTTTTTT. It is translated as CASGRGQPLGELFF. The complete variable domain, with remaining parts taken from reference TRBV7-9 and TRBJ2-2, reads DTGVSQNPRHKITKRGQNVTFRCDPISEHNRLYWYRQTLGQGPEFLTYFQNEAQLEKSRLLSDRFSAERPKGSFSTLEIQRTEQGDSAMYLCASGRGQPLGELFFGEGSRLTVL.